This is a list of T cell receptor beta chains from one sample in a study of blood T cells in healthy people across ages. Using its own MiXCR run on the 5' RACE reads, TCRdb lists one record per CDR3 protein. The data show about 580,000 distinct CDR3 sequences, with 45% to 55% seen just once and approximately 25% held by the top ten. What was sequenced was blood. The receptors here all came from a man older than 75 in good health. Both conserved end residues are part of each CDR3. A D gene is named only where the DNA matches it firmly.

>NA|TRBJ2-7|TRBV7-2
CASRRGRGDTYEQYF
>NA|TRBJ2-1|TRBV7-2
CASSFSSPKSYNEQFF
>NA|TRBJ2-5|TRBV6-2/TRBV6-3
CASSPDRRPTPKETQYF
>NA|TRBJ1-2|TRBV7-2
CASSLGARPHGYTF
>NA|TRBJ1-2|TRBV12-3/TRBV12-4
CASSHRQPGVSGYTF
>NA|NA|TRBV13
CASSLRAAFNEQYF
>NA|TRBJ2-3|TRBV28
CASTSLARTDTQYF
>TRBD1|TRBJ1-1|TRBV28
CASSLLPGQDPEAFF
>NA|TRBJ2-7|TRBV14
CASSQGHLEHSYEQYF
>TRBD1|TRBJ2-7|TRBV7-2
CASSLEGTAPYEQYF
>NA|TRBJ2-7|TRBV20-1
CSAPQDLSEQYF
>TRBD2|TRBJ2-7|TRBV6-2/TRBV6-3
CASTLAGGYSYEQYF
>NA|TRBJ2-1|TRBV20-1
CSASTAGSYNEQFF
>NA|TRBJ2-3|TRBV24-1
CATGDPTGPADTQYF
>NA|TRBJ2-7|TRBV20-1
CSAPHRGKGLNYEQYF
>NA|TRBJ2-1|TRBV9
CASSVQGTAGYEQFF
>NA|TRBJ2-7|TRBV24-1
CATSDLERDEQYF
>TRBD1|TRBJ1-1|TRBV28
CASSHSGGRSEAFF
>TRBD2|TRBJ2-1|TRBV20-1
CSARRGISGGTYNEQFF
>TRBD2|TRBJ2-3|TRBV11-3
CASSLGLAATDTQYF